This TCR beta chain was captured by sequencing in a study of Ad26.COV2.S vaccination and SARS-CoV-2 variants. Study overall: By the intramuscular route, Ad26.COV2.S was given once, or twice 56 days apart.

The repertoire was sequenced with immunoSEQ multiplex PCR; TCRdb's copy has only in-frame clones and lacks some. Found here are over 200,000 clones, roughly 90% of them singletons; the top ten hold about 10%. Unmatched junction bases numbered 3, after V lost 3 bases and J lost 5 bases. From germline, CDR1 is LNHDA and CDR2 SQIVND (reference sequence). This CDR3 spans 14 amino acids. As for treatment: about 20 received Ad26.COV2.S at low or high dose, single or two shots; about 5 received placebo; per-sample allocation not given. Specimen acquisition occurred on day 63 following the initial vaccine or placebo injection. Within Boston, the person who donated was an adult of 18-55 years.

This sequence was found in a person between 18 and 59 years old who received the Ad26.COV2.S COVID-19 vaccine or a placebo. The sequencing used peripheral blood, collected in a trial of Ad26.COV2.S vaccine versus placebo. V gene TRBV19 combines with J gene TRBJ2-2; 7 bases map to TRBD1. The DNA for the CDR3 is TGTGCCAGTAGTATTAACAGGGGTACCGGGGAGCTGTTTTTT. Translating it yields CASSINRGTGELFF.